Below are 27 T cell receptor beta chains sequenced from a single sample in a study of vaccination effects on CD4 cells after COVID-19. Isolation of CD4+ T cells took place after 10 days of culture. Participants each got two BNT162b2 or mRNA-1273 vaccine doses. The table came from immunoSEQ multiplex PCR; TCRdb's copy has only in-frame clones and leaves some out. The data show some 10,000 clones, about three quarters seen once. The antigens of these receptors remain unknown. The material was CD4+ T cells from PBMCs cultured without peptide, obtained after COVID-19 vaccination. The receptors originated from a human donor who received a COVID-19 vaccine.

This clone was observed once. CDR3 sequence (DNA): TGTGCCAGCAGTCCAGGCACAGGGGGGACCGGGGAGCTGTTTTTT. Protein sequence: CASSPGTGGTGELFF. The chain recombines TRBV28 with TRBJ2-2, with 8 bases identical to TRBD1. The CDR3 totals 15 residues. Germline trimming cut 5 bases from V and 5 bases from J; bases unmatched to any gene: 7. Germline-derived CDR1 and CDR2 are MDHEN and SYDVKM. The complete variable domain, with remaining parts taken from reference TRBV28 and TRBJ2-2, reads DVKVTQSSRYLVKRTGEKVFLECVQDMDHENMFWYRQDPGLGLRLIYFSYDVKMKEKGDIPEGYSVSREKKERFSLILESASTNQTSMYLCASSPGTGGTGELFFGEGSRLTVL.

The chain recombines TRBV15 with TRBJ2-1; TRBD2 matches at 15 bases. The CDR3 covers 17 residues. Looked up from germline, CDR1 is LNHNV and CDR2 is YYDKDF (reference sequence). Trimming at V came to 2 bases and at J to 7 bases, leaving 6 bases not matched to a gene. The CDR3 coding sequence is TGTGCCACCAGCAGAAGCCGGACTAGCGGGGGGGCTAATGAGCAGTTCTTC. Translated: CATSRSRTSGGANEQFF.

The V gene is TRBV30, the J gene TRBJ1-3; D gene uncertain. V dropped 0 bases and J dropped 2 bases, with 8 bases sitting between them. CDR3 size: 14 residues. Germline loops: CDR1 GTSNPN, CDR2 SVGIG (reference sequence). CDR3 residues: CAWSVRTAGNTIYF. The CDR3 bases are TGTGCCTGGAGTGTGAGGACCGCTGGAAACACCATATATTTT.

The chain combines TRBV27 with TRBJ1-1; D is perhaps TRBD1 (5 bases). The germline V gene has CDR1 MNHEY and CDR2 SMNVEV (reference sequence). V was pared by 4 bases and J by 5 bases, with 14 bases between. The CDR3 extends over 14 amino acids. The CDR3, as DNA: TGTGCCAGCAGTTCCATGGGACCTAGGACTGAAGCTTTCTTT. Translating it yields CASSSMGPRTEAFF.

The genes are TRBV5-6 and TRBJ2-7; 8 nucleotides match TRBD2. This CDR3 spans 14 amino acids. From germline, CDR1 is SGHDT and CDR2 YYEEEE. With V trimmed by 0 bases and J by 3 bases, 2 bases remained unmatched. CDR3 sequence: CASSLAGGVYEQYF. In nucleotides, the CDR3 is TGTGCCAGCAGCTTGGCCGGGGGGGTCTACGAGCAGTACTTC.

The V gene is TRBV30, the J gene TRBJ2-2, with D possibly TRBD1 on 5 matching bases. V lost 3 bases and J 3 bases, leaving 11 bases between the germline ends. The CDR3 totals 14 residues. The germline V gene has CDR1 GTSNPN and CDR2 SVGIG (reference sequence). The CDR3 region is CAWRRPRDTGELFF. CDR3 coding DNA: TGTGCCTGGAGACGCCCCAGGGACACCGGGGAGCTGTTTTTT.

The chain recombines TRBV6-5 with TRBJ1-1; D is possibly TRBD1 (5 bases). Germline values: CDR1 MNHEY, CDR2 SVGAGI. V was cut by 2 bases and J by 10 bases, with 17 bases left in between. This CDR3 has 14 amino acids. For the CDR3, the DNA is TGTGCCAGCAGTTACGGGGCGTTAGCGAGAGGAGCTTTCTTT. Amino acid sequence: CASSYGALARGAFF.

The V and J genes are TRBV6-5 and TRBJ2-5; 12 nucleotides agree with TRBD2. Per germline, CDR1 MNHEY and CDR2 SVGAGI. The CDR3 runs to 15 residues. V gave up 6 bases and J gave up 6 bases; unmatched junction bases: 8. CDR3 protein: CASSTSGGPRKTQYF. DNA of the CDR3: TGTGCCAGCAGCACTAGCGGGGGGCCCCGAAAGACCCAGTACTTC.

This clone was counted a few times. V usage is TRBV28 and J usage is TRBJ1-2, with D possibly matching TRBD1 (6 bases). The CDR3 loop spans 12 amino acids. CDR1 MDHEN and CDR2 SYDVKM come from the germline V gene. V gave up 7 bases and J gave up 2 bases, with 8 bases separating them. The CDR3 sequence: CASTGDNYGYTF. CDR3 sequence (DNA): TGTGCCAGCACAGGGGACAACTATGGCTACACCTTC.

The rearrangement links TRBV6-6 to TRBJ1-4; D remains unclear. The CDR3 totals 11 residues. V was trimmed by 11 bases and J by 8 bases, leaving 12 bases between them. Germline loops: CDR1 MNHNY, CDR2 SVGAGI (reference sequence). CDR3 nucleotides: TGTGCCCTAAGGGAAGGGGAAAAACTGTTTTTT. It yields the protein CALREGEKLFF.

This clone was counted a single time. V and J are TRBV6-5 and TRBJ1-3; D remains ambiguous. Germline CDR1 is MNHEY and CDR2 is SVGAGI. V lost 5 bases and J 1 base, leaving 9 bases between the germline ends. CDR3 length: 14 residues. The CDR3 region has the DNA TGTGCCAGCAGTATTCGGAGATCTGGAAACACCATATATTTT. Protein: CASSIRRSGNTIYF.

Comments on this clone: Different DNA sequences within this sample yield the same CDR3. CDR3: CASSLGSRNQPQHF. Written as DNA, the CDR3 is TGTGCCAGCAGCTTAGGCAGTCGCAATCAGCCCCAGCATTTT. The chain employs TRBV7-8 and TRBJ1-5; D unresolved. The CDR3 loop spans 14 amino acids. The V gene lost 1 base and the J gene lost 2 bases, with 6 bases spanning the gap. Germline assignment: CDR1 SGHVS and CDR2 FQNEAQ.

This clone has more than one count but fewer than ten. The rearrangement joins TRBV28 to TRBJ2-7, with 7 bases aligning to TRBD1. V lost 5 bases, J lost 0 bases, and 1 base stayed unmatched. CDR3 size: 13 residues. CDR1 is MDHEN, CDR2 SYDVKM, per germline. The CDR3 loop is CASSRDSSYEQYF. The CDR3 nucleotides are TGTGCCAGCAGTCGGGACAGCTCCTACGAGCAGTACTTC. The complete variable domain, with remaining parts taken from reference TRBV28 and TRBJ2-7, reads DVKVTQSSRYLVKRTGEKVFLECVQDMDHENMFWYRQDPGLGLRLIYFSYDVKMKEKGDIPEGYSVSREKKERFSLILESASTNQTSMYLCASSRDSSYEQYFGPGTRLTVT.

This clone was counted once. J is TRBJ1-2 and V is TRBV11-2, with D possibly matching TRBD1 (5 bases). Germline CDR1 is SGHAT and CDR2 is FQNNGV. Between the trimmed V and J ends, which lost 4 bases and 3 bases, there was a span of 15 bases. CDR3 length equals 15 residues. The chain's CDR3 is CASSSRGGGDYGYTF. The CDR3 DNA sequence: TGTGCCAGCAGCTCCCGGGGCGGGGGGGACTATGGCTACACCTTC.

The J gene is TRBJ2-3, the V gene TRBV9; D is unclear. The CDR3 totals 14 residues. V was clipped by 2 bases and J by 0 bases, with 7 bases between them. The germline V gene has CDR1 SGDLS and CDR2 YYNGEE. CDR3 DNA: TGTGCCAGCAGCGTCGGCCCTAGCACAGATACGCAGTATTTT. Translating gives CASSVGPSTDTQYF. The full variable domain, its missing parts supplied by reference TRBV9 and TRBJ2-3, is DSGVTQTPKHLITATGQRVTLRCSPRSGDLSVYWYQQSLDQGLQFLIQYYNGEERAKGNILERFSAQQFPDLHSELNLSSLELGDSALYFCASSVGPSTDTQYFGPGTRLTVL.

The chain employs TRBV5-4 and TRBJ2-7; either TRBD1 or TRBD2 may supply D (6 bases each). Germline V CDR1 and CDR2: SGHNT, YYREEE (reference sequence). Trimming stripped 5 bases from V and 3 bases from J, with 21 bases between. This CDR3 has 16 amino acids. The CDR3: CASSSGGGFSSYEQYF. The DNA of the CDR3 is TGTGCCAGCAGTTCAGGAGGGGGGTTTTCTAGCTACGAGCAGTACTTC.

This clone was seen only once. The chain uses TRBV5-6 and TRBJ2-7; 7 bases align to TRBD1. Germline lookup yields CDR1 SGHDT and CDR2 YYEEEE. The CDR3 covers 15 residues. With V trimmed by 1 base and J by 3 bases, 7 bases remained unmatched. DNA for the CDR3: TGTGCCAGCAGCTTGAGGGGACAGATAATCTACGAGCAGTACTTC. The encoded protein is CASSLRGQIIYEQYF.

CDR3 nucleotide sequence: TGTGCCAGCAGCCAGGGGAGCTTAGAGCAGTTCTTC. It specifies CASSQGSLEQFF. The rearrangement links TRBV5-8 to TRBJ2-1; possible D gene TRBD1, 6 bases. There are 12 residues in the CDR3. Germline V gives CDR1 SGHTS, CDR2 YDEGEE. Trimming stripped 4 bases from V and 10 bases from J, with 12 bases between.

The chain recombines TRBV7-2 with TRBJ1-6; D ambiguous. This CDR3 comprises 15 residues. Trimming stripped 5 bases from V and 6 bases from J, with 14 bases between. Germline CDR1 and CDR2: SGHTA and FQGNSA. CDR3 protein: CASSPLGLANSPLHF. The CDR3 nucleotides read TGTGCCAGCAGCCCCCTGGGGTTAGCTAATTCACCCCTCCACTTT.

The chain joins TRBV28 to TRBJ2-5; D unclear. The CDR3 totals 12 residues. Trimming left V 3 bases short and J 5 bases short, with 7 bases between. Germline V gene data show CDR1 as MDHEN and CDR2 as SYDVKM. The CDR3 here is CASSFGIETQYF. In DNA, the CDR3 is TGTGCCAGCAGTTTTGGGATCGAGACCCAGTACTTC.

In DNA form, the CDR3 reads TGTGCCAGCACCACGGGAGGACTTAACACTGAAGCTTTCTTT. Translation: CASTTGGLNTEAFF. The chain links TRBV6-5 to TRBJ1-1; unclear D gene. CDR3 length: 14 residues. Between the trimmed V and J ends, which lost 7 bases and 2 bases, there was a span of 14 bases. The germline V gene encodes CDR1 MNHEY and CDR2 SVGAGI.

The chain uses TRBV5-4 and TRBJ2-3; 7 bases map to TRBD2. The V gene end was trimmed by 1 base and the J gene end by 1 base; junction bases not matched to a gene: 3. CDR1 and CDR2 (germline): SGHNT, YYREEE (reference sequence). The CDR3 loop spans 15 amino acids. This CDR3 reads CASSLSLAGTDTQYF. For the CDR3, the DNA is TGTGCCAGCAGCTTGAGCCTAGCGGGCACAGATACGCAGTATTTT.

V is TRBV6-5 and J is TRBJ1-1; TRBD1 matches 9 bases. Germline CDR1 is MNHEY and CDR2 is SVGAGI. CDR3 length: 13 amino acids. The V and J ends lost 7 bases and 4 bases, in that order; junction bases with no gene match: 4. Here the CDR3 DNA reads TGTGCCAGCACTCAGACAGGGGGCACTGAAGCTTTCTTT. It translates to CASTQTGGTEAFF.

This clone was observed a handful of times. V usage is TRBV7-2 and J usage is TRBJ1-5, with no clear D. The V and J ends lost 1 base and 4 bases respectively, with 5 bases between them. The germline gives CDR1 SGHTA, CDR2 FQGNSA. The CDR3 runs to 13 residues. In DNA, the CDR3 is TGTGCCAGCAGCTTAGGAGTGAATCAGCCCCAGCATTTT. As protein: CASSLGVNQPQHF.

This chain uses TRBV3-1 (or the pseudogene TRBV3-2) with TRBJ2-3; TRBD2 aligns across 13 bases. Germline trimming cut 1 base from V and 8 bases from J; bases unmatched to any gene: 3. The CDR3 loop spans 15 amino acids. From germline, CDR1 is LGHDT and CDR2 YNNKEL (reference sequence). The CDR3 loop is CASSQGLAGGPTQYF. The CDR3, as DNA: TGTGCCAGCAGCCAAGGACTAGCGGGGGGTCCTACGCAGTATTTT.

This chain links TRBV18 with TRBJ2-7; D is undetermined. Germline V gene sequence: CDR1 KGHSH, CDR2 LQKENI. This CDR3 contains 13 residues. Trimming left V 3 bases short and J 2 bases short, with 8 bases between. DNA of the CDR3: TGTGCCAGCTCACCCGCAGATGCCTACGAGCAGTACTTC. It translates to CASSPADAYEQYF.

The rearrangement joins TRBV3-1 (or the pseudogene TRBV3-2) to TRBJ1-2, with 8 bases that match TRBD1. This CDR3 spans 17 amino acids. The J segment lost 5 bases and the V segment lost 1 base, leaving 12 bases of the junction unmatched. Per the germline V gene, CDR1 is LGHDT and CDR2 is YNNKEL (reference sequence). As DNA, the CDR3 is TGTGCCAGCAGCCAAGTTGGGGACCGACAGGGGAGGTATGGCTACACCTTC. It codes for CASSQVGDRQGRYGYTF.